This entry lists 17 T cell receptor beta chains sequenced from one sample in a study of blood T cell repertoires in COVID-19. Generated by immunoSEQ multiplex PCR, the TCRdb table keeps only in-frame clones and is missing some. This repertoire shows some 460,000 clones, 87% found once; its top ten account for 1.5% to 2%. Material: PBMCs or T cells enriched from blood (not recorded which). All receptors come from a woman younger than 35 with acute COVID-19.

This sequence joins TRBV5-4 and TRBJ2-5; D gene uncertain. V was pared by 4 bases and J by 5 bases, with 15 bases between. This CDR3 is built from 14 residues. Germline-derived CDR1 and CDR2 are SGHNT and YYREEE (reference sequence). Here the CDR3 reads CASSLGPSEETQYF. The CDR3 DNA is TGTGCCAGCAGCCTCGGCCCAAGCGAGGAGACCCAGTACTTC.

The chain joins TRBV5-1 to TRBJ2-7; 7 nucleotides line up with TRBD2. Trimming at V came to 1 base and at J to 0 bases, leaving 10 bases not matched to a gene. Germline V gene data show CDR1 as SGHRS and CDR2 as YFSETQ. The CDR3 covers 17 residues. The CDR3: CASSLWVGTKSSYEQYF. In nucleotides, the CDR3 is TGCGCCAGCAGCTTGTGGGTGGGGACTAAAAGCTCCTACGAGCAGTACTTC.

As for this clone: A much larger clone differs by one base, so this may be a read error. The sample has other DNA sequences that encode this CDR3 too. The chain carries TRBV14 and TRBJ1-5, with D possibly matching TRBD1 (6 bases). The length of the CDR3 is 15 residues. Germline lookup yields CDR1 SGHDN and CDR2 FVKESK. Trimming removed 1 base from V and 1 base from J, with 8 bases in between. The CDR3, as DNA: TGTGCCAGCAGCCAAGGAGGGGGAAGCAATCAGCCCCAGCATTTT. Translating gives CASSQGGGSNQPQHF.

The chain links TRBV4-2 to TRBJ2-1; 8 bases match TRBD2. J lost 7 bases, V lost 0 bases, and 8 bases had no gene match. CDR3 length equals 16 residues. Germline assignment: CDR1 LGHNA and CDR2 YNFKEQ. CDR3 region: CASSQDLSGGYNEQFF. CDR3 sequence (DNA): TGTGCCAGCAGCCAAGATCTCTCGGGGGGGTATAATGAGCAGTTCTTC.

CDR3: CASSLSPGQGADTQYF. DNA for the CDR3: TGTGCCAGCAGCCTATCTCCGGGACAGGGGGCAGATACGCAGTATTTT. The chain has TRBV13 and TRBJ2-3; 11 positions match TRBD1. From germline, CDR1 is PRHDT and CDR2 FYEKMQ (reference sequence). The CDR3 extends over 16 amino acids. V dropped 5 bases and J dropped 4; count of bases not matched to a gene: 8.

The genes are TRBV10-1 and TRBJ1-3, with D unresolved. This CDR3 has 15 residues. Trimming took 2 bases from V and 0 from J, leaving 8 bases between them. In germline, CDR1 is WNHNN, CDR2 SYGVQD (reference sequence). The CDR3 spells CASSEDGNSGNTIYF. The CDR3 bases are TGCGCCAGCAGTGAGGACGGGAACTCTGGAAACACCATATATTTT.

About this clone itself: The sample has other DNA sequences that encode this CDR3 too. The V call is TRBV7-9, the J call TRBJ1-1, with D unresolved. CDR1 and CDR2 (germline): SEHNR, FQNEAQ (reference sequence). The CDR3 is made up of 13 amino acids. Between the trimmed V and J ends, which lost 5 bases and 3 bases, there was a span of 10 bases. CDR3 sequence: CASSRRGDTEAFF. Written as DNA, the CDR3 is TGTGCCAGCAGCCGACGGGGTGACACTGAAGCTTTCTTT.

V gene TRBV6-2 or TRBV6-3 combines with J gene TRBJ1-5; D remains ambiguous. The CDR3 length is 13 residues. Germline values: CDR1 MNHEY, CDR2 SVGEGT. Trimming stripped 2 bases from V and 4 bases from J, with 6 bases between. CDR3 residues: CASSYTLNQPQHF. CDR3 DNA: TGTGCCAGCAGTTACACTTTAAATCAGCCCCAGCATTTT.

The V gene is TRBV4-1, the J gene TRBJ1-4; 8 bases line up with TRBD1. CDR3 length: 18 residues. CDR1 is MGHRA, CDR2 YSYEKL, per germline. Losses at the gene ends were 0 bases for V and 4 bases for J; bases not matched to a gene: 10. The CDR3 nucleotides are TGCGCCAGCAGCCAAGAAAGGACAGGGCTTAACAGTAATGAAAAACTGTTTTTT. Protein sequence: CASSQERTGLNSNEKLFF.

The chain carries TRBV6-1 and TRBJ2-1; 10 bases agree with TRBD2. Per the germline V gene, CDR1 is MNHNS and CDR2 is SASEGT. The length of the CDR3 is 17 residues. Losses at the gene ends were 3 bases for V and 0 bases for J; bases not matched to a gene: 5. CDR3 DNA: TGTGCCAGCAGTGACATACCTAGCGGGAGCTCCTACAATGAGCAGTTCTTC. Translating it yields CASSDIPSGSSYNEQFF.

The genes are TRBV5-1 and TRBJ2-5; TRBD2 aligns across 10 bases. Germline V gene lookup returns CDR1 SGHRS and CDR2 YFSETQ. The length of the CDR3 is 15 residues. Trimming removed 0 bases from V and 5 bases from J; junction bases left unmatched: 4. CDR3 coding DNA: TGCGCCAGCAGCTTGGCTAGCGGGGGCGGGGAGACCCAGTACTTC. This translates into CASSLASGGGETQYF.

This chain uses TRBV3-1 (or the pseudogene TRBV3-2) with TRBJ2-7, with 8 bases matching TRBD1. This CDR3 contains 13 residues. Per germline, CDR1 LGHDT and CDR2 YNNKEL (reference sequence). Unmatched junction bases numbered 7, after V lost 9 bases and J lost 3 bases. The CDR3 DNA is TGTGCCAGGGGAATCGACAGGGGCTACGAGCAGTACTTC. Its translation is CARGIDRGYEQYF.

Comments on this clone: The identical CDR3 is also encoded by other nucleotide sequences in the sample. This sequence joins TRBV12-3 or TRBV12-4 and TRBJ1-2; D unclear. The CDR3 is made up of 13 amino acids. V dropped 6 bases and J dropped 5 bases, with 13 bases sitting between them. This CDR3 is CASSPDGDYGYTF. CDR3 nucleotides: TGTGCCAGCAGCCCGGACGGGGATTATGGCTACACCTTC.

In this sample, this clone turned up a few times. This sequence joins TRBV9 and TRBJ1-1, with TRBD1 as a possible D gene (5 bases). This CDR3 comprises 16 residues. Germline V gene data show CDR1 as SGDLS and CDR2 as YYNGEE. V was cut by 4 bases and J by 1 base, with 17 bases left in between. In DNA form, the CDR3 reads TGTGCCAGCAGCCCTCGGTTAGGGGTACCGAACACTGAAGCTTTCTTT. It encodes CASSPRLGVPNTEAFF.

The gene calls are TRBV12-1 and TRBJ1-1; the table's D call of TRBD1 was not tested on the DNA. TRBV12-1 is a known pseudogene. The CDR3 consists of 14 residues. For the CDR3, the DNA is TGTGCCAGCAGCTTGAAACAGGGGAACACTGAAGCTTTCTTT. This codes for CASSLKQGNTEAFF.

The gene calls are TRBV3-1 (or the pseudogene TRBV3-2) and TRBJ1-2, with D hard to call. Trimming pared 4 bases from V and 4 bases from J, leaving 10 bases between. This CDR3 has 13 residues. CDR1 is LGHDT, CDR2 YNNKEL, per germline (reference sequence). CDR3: CASSPNTFYGYTF. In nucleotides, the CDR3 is TGTGCCAGCAGCCCCAACACCTTCTATGGCTACACCTTC.

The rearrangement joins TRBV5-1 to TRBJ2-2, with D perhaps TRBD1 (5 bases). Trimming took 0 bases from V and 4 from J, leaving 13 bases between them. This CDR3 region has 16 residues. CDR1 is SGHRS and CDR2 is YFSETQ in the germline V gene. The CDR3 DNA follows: TGCGCCAGCAGCTTGGCCCAGGGTCGGGCCACCGGGGAGCTGTTTTTT. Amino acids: CASSLAQGRATGELFF. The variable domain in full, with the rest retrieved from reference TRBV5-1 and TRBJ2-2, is KAGVTQTPRYLIKTRGQQVTLSCSPISGHRSVSWYQQTPGQGLQFLFEYFSETQRNKGNFPGRFSGRQFSNSRSEMNVSTLELGDSALYLCASSLAQGRATGELFFGEGSRLTVL.